This T cell receptor beta chain came from a study of breast tumors, draining lymph nodes, adjacent tissues. Study-wide results and caveats: Tumor repertoires ranked between lymph nodes and nontumor tissue in diversity, with V and J gene preferences.

Axillary draining lymph nodes of breast cancer patients supplied the node samples. This clonotype has ten or more counts. Its antigen is currently unknown. Losses at the gene ends were 6 bases for V and 1 base for J; bases not matched to a gene: 7. Germline CDR1 is MNHEY and CDR2 is SVGAGI. This CDR3 has 18 amino acids. MiXCR, applied by TCRdb to the multiplex PCR reads, yields one record per CDR3 protein. Among some 230,000 distinct CDR3 sequences listed, approximately 36% were seen once. This sequence joins TRBV6-5 and TRBJ2-3; 16 positions match TRBD2. The receptor comes from a female donor with breast cancer. Some clones in this sample may be carry-over from other donors' samples. Input material: axillary lymph node tissue. The CDR3 loop is CASSRGTSGRGRTDTQYF. CDR3 DNA: TGTGCCAGCAGCCGGGGGACTAGCGGGAGGGGCCGCACAGATACGCAGTATTTT.